Shown below are 24 T cell receptor beta chains from a single sample sequenced in a study of blood T cell repertoires in COVID-19 (dated by TCRdb to about 2020). Library preparation used the immunoSEQ multiplex PCR assay. TCRdb obtained this table from immuneACCESS and retained in-frame rearrangements with V and J assigned. These tables miss some clones; where compared with another copy, unresolved V genes account for less than half of the shortfall, and the remainder is unexplained. The sample table records a few hundred thousand clones; about 88% of these occur just once. The ten biggest clones cover roughly 4% of the sample. Sequencing was performed on peripheral blood. These receptors originate from a man aged 60-69 years who had recovered from COVID-19.

The chain joins TRBV6-1 to TRBJ2-1; TRBD2 matches 8 bases. This CDR3 spans 18 amino acids. V lost 2 bases to trimming and J lost 5 bases; unmatched junction nucleotides: 14. Germline assignment: CDR1 MNHNS and CDR2 SASEGT. As DNA, the CDR3 is TGTGCCAGCAGTGAACAGAAGTTTGCGGGGGGTTCAAACAATGAGCAGTTCTTC. It encodes CASSEQKFAGGSNNEQFF.

The V and J genes are TRBV18 and TRBJ2-3; D is perhaps TRBD2 (5 bases). The length of the CDR3 is 15 residues. V lost 3 bases to trimming and J lost 1 base, with 11 bases between them. Germline values: CDR1 KGHSH, CDR2 LQKENI. CDR3 DNA: TGTGCCAGCTCACCTTCGGGAAAGGGCACAGATACGCAGTATTTT. Amino acids: CASSPSGKGTDTQYF.

This clone was picked up a small number of times. This chain links TRBV7-3 with TRBJ2-2; D is undetermined. Trimming stripped 0 bases from V and 1 base from J, with 6 bases between. Germline CDR1 and CDR2: SGHTA and FQGTGA. CDR3 length: 15 amino acids. For the CDR3, the DNA is TGTGCCAGCAGCTTAACCCTCGGGAACACCGGGGAGCTGTTTTTT. Translated: CASSLTLGNTGELFF.

This chain joins TRBV3-1 (or the pseudogene TRBV3-2) and TRBJ2-3; D is perhaps TRBD2 (6 bases). There are 16 residues in the CDR3. The germline V gene has CDR1 LGHDT and CDR2 YNNKEL (reference sequence). V was trimmed by 0 bases and J by 1 base, leaving 11 bases between them. This CDR3 reads CASSQDSGGGTDTQYF. CDR3 nucleotides: TGTGCCAGCAGCCAAGATAGTGGCGGGGGCACAGATACGCAGTATTTT.

The sample holds a few counts of this clone. The chain combines TRBV9 with TRBJ2-3; tentatively, D is TRBD2 (6 bases). This CDR3 is built from 18 residues. V lost 4 bases and J 0 bases, leaving 21 bases between the germline ends. Germline V gives CDR1 SGDLS, CDR2 YYNGEE. CDR3 loop: CASSFLAGTQVSTDTQYF. CDR3 DNA: TGTGCCAGCAGCTTTTTGGCCGGGACTCAAGTAAGCACAGATACGCAGTATTTT.

The chain couples TRBV30 to TRBJ2-7; weak D call: TRBD1 (7 bases). This CDR3 region has 12 residues. Deletions cut 5 bases from V and 2 bases from J, with 10 bases between. CDR1 and CDR2 (germline): GTSNPN, SVGIG (reference sequence). CDR3 DNA sequence: TGTGCCTGGTCAGGGGGGCCCTACGAGCAGTACTTC. Its translation: CAWSGGPYEQYF.

This rearrangement joins TRBV19 to TRBJ2-2; 8 bases map to TRBD1. In germline, CDR1 is LNHDA, CDR2 SQIVND (reference sequence). The V and J ends lost 3 bases and 9 bases, in that order; junction bases with no gene match: 9. The CDR3 runs 15 residues. The CDR3 here is CASSMPGGANRELFF. The CDR3 DNA is TGTGCCAGTAGTATGCCAGGGGGCGCAAACAGGGAGCTGTTTTTT.

The chain employs TRBV6-5 and TRBJ1-1; 8 bases line up with TRBD1. Trimming cost V 5 bases and J 1 base; bases outside gene matches: 6. The CDR3 contains 15 residues. Germline assignment: CDR1 MNHEY and CDR2 SVGAGI. The CDR3 nucleotides are TGTGCCAGCAGTCCCCCGACAGGGGAGAACACTGAAGCTTTCTTT. This translates into CASSPPTGENTEAFF.

V usage is TRBV13 and J usage is TRBJ2-3; D is possibly TRBD2 (5 bases). Germline values: CDR1 PRHDT, CDR2 FYEKMQ (reference sequence). The ends were cut back, 5 bases at V and 3 bases at J, with 15 bases in the middle. CDR3 length: 15 residues. This CDR3 reads CASSVGLDPTDTQYF. CDR3 bases: TGTGCCAGCAGCGTTGGACTTGATCCGACAGATACGCAGTATTTT.

The chain couples TRBV19 to TRBJ1-2; D unresolved. The CDR3 length is 11 residues. Trimming cost V 10 bases and J 3 bases, with 9 bases left between them. Germline-derived CDR1 and CDR2 are LNHDA and SQIVND (reference sequence). CDR3: CATWRDYGYTF. CDR3 nucleotides: TGTGCCACTTGGAGGGACTATGGCTACACCTTC. The complete variable domain, with remaining parts taken from reference TRBV19 and TRBJ1-2, reads DGGITQSPKYLFRKEGQNVTLSCEQNLNHDAMYWYRQDPGQGLRLIYYSQIVNDFQKGDIAEGYSVSREKKESFPLTVTSAQKNPTAFYLCATWRDYGYTFGSGTRLTVV.

The chain combines TRBV13 with TRBJ1-1; 7 bases fit TRBD1. Germline assignment: CDR1 PRHDT and CDR2 FYEKMQ (reference sequence). J lost 1 base, V lost 5 bases, and 7 bases had no gene match. The CDR3 runs 15 residues. In nucleotides, the CDR3 is TGTGCCAGCAGCCCCAACCCAGGGGGGAACACTGAAGCTTTCTTT. Its protein is CASSPNPGGNTEAFF. Using reference TRBV13 and TRBJ1-1 for the parts outside the CDR3, the full variable domain is AAGVIQSPRHLIKEKRETATLKCYPIPRHDTVYWYQQGPGQDPQFLISFYEKMQSDKGSIPDRFSAQQFSDYHSELNMSSLELGDSALYFCASSPNPGGNTEAFFGQGTRLTVV.

This clone was found once. The J gene is TRBJ1-5, the V gene TRBV18; 9 bases align to TRBD1. In germline, CDR1 is KGHSH, CDR2 LQKENI. The CDR3 is 16 residues long. J was trimmed by 9 bases and V by 0 bases; bases with no gene match: 9. The DNA of the CDR3 is TGTGCCAGCTCACCACCGCTAGGGACAGGGATCGGGCCCCAGCATTTT. Its protein is CASSPPLGTGIGPQHF.

J is TRBJ2-2 and V is TRBV6-5; 8 bases map to TRBD1. The CDR3 spans 16 residues. Germline assignment: CDR1 MNHEY and CDR2 SVGAGI. Losses at the gene ends were 1 base for V and 4 bases for J; bases not matched to a gene: 5. The chain's CDR3 is CASSYWAGGGTGELFF. In DNA form, the CDR3 reads TGTGCCAGCAGTTACTGGGCAGGGGGCGGCACCGGGGAGCTGTTTTTT.

The chain couples TRBV27 to TRBJ2-1; 7 nucleotides align to TRBD1. With V trimmed by 2 bases and J by 12 bases, 13 bases remained unmatched. This CDR3 has 15 residues. Per germline, CDR1 MNHEY and CDR2 SMNVEV (reference sequence). Here the CDR3 DNA reads TGTGCCAGCAGTTTAAGGCCAGGGGGAGTCCAAAGGCAGTTCTTC. Translated, it gives CASSLRPGGVQRQFF.

The V gene is TRBV6-4, the J gene TRBJ2-3, with 8 bases aligning to TRBD2. Germline CDR1 reads MRHNA; CDR2 reads SNTAGT. V lost 8 bases to trimming and J lost 8 bases; unmatched junction nucleotides: 12. The length of the CDR3 is 14 residues. Here the CDR3 reads CASAASGSGSTQYF. DNA of the CDR3: TGTGCCAGCGCCGCTAGCGGGTCTGGGAGTACGCAGTATTTT.

The chain combines TRBV29-1 with TRBJ1-1; D possibly corresponds to TRBD1 (5 bases). Trimming took off 0 bases at V and 11 bases at J, with 16 bases between the two ends. Germline V gene lookup returns CDR1 SQVTM and CDR2 ANQGSEA. The length of the CDR3 is 13 residues. In nucleotides, the CDR3 is TGCAGCGTTGAAGATACGGGACTCGGGGGGGCTTTCTTT. Encoded protein: CSVEDTGLGGAFF. The entire variable domain, with the rest obtained from reference TRBV29-1 and TRBJ1-1, is as follows: SAVISQKPSRDICQRGTSLTIQCQVDSQVTMMFWYRQQPGQSLTLIATANQGSEATYESGFVIDKFPISRPNLTFSTLTVSNMSPEDSSIYLCSVEDTGLGGAFFGQGTRLTVV.

The chain combines TRBV7-6 with TRBJ2-7; 10 bases are a match to TRBD1. Germline CDR1 and CDR2: SGHVS and FNYEAQ. This CDR3 is 11 amino acids long. Losses at the gene ends were 8 bases for V and 6 bases for J; bases not matched to a gene: 1. CDR3 loop: CASGDRGEQYF. Written as DNA, the CDR3 is TGTGCCAGCGGGGACAGGGGCGAGCAGTACTTC.

V is TRBV7-2 and J is TRBJ2-5; 15 bases match TRBD2. Germline CDR1 reads SGHTA; CDR2 reads FQGNSA. This CDR3 comprises 16 residues. Trimming at V came to 4 bases and at J to 5 bases, leaving 5 bases not matched to a gene. The CDR3: CASSWTSGGAEETQYF. The CDR3 DNA sequence: TGTGCCAGCAGCTGGACTAGCGGGGGGGCCGAGGAGACCCAGTACTTC.

The J gene is TRBJ2-1, the V gene TRBV6-5; TRBD1 matches at 7 bases. CDR3 length: 15 residues. J was trimmed by 7 bases and V by 3 bases; bases with no gene match: 9. CDR1 is MNHEY and CDR2 is SVGAGI in the germline V gene. The DNA for the CDR3 is TGTGCCAGCAGTTATTCCGGGACAGCCGGGAATGAGCAGTTCTTC. This codes for CASSYSGTAGNEQFF.

The CDR3 here is CATSPTPGQGASGYTF. The CDR3 DNA reads as TGTGCCACCAGCCCCACTCCGGGACAGGGGGCGTCTGGCTACACCTTC. The V call is TRBV24-1, the J call TRBJ1-2; TRBD1 matches at 12 bases. Germline values: CDR1 KGHDR, CDR2 SFDVKD. V shed 7 bases and J 7 bases; nucleotides not matched to a gene: 12. There are 16 residues in the CDR3.

This clone was seen just once. This rearrangement joins TRBV7-9 to TRBJ2-3; D is perhaps TRBD2 (5 bases). Germline V CDR1 and CDR2: SEHNR, FQNEAQ (reference sequence). CDR3 length: 14 residues. Trimming took off 6 bases at V and 6 bases at J, with 16 bases between the two ends. The CDR3 is CASSTPFGGDTQYF. The CDR3 bases are TGTGCCAGCAGTACCCCCTTCGGCGGGGATACGCAGTATTTT.

This clone was counted a single time. This chain links TRBV5-1 with TRBJ2-3; 11 nucleotides line up with TRBD2. There are 14 residues in the CDR3. Germline V CDR1 and CDR2: SGHRS, YFSETQ. The ends lost 8 bases at V and 3 bases at J; junction bases unmatched: 5. The chain's CDR3 is CASFSGGATDTQYF. In DNA, the CDR3 is TGCGCCAGTTTTAGCGGGGGGGCAACAGATACGCAGTATTTT.

The V gene is TRBV4-1, the J gene TRBJ2-3; D might be TRBD2 (5 bases). Per germline, CDR1 MGHRA and CDR2 YSYEKL. Trimming removed 0 bases at V and 1 base at J, with 11 bases between. This CDR3 region has 16 residues. The CDR3 reads CASSQDRSSGTDTQYF. CDR3 bases: TGCGCCAGCAGCCAAGATCGGAGTAGCGGCACAGATACGCAGTATTTT.

This sequence joins TRBV9 and TRBJ2-1; 9 bases fit TRBD1. CDR1 and CDR2 from the germline V gene are SGDLS and YYNGEE. With V trimmed by 2 bases and J by 5 bases, 8 bases remained unmatched. This CDR3 has 16 amino acids. The CDR3 spells CASSVGPGQGDNEQFF. The CDR3 DNA is TGTGCCAGCAGCGTGGGCCCGGGACAGGGTGACAATGAGCAGTTCTTC.